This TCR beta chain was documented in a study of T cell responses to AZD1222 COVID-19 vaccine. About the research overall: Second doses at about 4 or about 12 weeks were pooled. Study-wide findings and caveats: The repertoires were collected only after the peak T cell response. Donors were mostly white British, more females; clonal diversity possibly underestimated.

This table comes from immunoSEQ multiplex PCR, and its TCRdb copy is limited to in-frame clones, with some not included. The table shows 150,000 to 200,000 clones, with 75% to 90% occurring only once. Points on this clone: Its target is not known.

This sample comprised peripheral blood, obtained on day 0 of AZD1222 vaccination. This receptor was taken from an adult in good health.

CDR3 sequence: CASSPRLASRGGELFF. CDR3 bases: TGTGCCAGCAGCCCGCGGTTGGCTAGCAGAGGGGGGGAGCTGTTTTTT. The chain uses TRBV28 and TRBJ2-2, with D perhaps TRBD2 (5 bases). The CDR3 loop spans 16 amino acids. The germline gives CDR1 MDHEN, CDR2 SYDVKM. V lost 6 bases to trimming and J lost 8 bases, with 22 bases between them.